Presented here are 7 T cell receptor beta chains from one specimen sequenced in a study of regulatory T cells in long-lasting Graves disease. Time point described: newly diagnosed GD, antithyroid drugs for less than 3 months. PBMC-extracted RNA yielded the TCR library. Through Arm-PCR of CDR3 regions and iRepertoire HTBI primers, TCR beta libraries were built. One entry per CDR3 protein results from TCRdb running MiXCR on the multiplex PCR reads. The table shows approximately 540,000 distinct CDR3 sequences, with approximately 12% occurring only once. The sample also formed part of further work on T cells in Graves' hyperthyroidism and ophthalmopathy.

Sequenced material: peripheral blood mononuclear cells (PBMCs), taken at new diagnosis, from a patient treated with antithyroid drugs. The receptors shown here come from a woman aged 25 to 39 with Graves disease.

This chain joins TRBV19 and TRBJ1-2; possibly TRBD1 for D (5 bases). This CDR3 has 13 amino acids. Germline V gene data show CDR1 as LNHDA and CDR2 as SQIVND (reference sequence). Trimming removed 6 bases from V and 7 bases from J, with 15 bases in between. The DNA of the CDR3 is TGTGCCAGTAGCCCGATGGGGGTGGCTGGCTACACCTTC. Protein: CASSPMGVAGYTF. The full variable domain, its missing parts supplied by reference TRBV19 and TRBJ1-2, is DGGITQSPKYLFRKEGQNVTLSCEQNLNHDAMYWYRQDPGQGLRLIYYSQIVNDFQKGDIAEGYSVSREKKESFPLTVTSAQKNPTAFYLCASSPMGVAGYTFGSGTRLTVV.

The V call is TRBV19, the J call TRBJ1-5, with D possibly being TRBD1 (6 bases). In germline, CDR1 is LNHDA, CDR2 SQIVND (reference sequence). The CDR3 covers 13 residues. The V end was cut by 9 bases, the J end by 4 bases, with 13 bases between. The CDR3 DNA reads as TGTGCCAGCGTGACAGGCGGGAATCAGCCCCAGCATTTT. It translates to CASVTGGNQPQHF.

This clonotype was counted at least ten times. This chain joins TRBV5-5 and TRBJ2-1; 8 bases map to TRBD2. The CDR3 spans 17 residues. With V trimmed by 4 bases and J by 1 base, 10 bases remained unmatched. Germline assignment: CDR1 SGHKS and CDR2 YYEKEE (reference sequence). The CDR3 DNA reads TGTGCCAGCAGCCCCCGCCGGGGGGGCGATTCCTACAATGAGCAGTTCTTC. It codes for CASSPRRGGDSYNEQFF. Based on the CDR3 plus reference TRBV5-5 and TRBJ2-1, the full variable domain is DAGVTQSPTHLIKTRGQQVTLRCSPISGHKSVSWYQQVLGQGPQFIFQYYEKEERGRGNFPDRFSARQFPNYSSELNVNALLLGDSALYLCASSPRRGGDSYNEQFFGPGTRLTVL.

The chain recombines TRBV24-1 with TRBJ2-1; 12 bases match TRBD2. Germline CDR1 KGHDR, CDR2 SFDVKD. CDR3 size: 16 residues. V gave up 9 bases and J gave up 4 bases; unmatched junction bases: 9. The CDR3 coding sequence is TGTGCCACCGGATCGGGACTAGCGGGTTCTTACAATGAGCAGTTCTTC. Amino acids: CATGSGLAGSYNEQFF.

There are many counts of this clonotype. CDR3 nucleotide sequence: TGTGCCAGTAGTCCGGGACTAGCGGGTCTCCCTCGGCACGAGCAGTACTTC. It yields the protein CASSPGLAGLPRHEQYF. This chain uses TRBV19 with TRBJ2-7; the match to TRBD2 covers 12 bases. Trimming removed 5 bases from V and 5 bases from J; junction bases left unmatched: 13. The CDR3 has 17 amino acids. Germline CDR1 is LNHDA and CDR2 is SQIVND (reference sequence).

Here the CDR3 reads CATRKIAGGTDTQYF. In nucleotides, the CDR3 is TGTGCCACCAGAAAAATAGCGGGAGGCACAGATACGCAGTATTTT. The chain is built from TRBV27 and TRBJ2-3, with 9 bases matching TRBD2. This CDR3 spans 15 amino acids. The V and J ends lost 10 bases and 1 base, in that order; junction bases with no gene match: 9. The germline gives CDR1 MNHEY, CDR2 SMNVEV (reference sequence).

A few counts support this clonotype. This chain uses TRBV20-1 with TRBJ2-7; D might be TRBD1 (5 bases). Germline CDR1 reads DFQATT; CDR2 reads SNEGSKA (reference sequence). The CDR3 sequence is 16 residues long. V was shortened by 0 bases and J by 0 bases, with 15 bases between the two germline ends. CDR3 sequence (DNA): TGCAGTGCTAGAGATAAAGGGGTTACCCCCTCCTACGAGCAGTACTTC. Amino acid sequence: CSARDKGVTPSYEQYF.